The rows below give T cell receptor beta chains drawn from one sample of a study of T cells in Graves' hyperthyroidism and ophthalmopathy. TCRdb passed the multiplex PCR reads through MiXCR, listing each CDR3 protein once. The repertoire holds roughly 350,000 distinct CDR3 sequences, with roughly an eighth as singletons. Sequenced input: blood. These receptor sequences come from a woman between 40 and 50 years old with Graves' ophthalmopathy. Each CDR3 is given with its conserved first and last residue. The D gene is left open where the match is weak. Not every row has a clone size; where given, it reads once, few, many or a size class.

abundance	d_gene	v_gene	j_gene	CDR3nt	CDR3aa
many	NA	TRBV6-1	TRBJ1-4	TGTGCCAGCAGTGGTTTAGGACGGACAACTAATGAAAAACTGTTTTTT	CASSGLGRTTNEKLFF
many	TRBD2	TRBV12-3/TRBV12-4	TRBJ2-5	TGTGCCAGCAGTTCCTGGACTAGCGTGGCGGAGACCCAGTACTTC	CASSSWTSVAETQYF
many	NA	TRBV28	TRBJ1-5	TGTGCCAGTCATGCTAGCAATCAGCCCCAGCATTTT	CASHASNQPQHF
many	TRBD1	TRBV28	TRBJ2-5	TGTGCCAGCACCATTGGACAGGGCCAAGAGACCCAGTACTTC	CASTIGQGQETQYF
few	NA	TRBV7-9	TRBJ1-4	TGTGCCAGCAGCTTTTATCTGTCGGGGGCAACTAATGAAAAACTGTTTTTT	CASSFYLSGATNEKLFF
NA	NA	TRBV9	TRBJ1-2	TGTGCCAGCAGCGCCCCGGGACCATACTATGGCTACACCTTC	CASSAPGPYYGYTF
many	NA	TRBV12-3/TRBV12-4	TRBJ1-1	TGTGCCAGCAGTTTAGTGGGGGGGCTTGGCACTGAAGCTTTCTTT	CASSLVGGLGTEAFF
many	NA	TRBV28	TRBJ2-7	TGTGCCAGCAGTTCCCCCCCCGGCGGAACCTACGAGCAGTACTTC	CASSSPPGGTYEQYF
NA	NA	TRBV14	TRBJ1-1	TGTGCCAGCAGCCAAATCGGTTGGGGGGGGGGCAAAGCTTTCTTT	CASSQIGWGGGKAFF
NA	NA	TRBV18	TRBJ2-1	TGTGCCAGCTCACCCTTACCCTCTGGATCGCTCCACAATGAGCAGTTCTTC	CASSPLPSGSLHNEQFF
many	NA	TRBV2	TRBJ2-2	TGTGCCAGCATGATGGCCGGGGAGCTGTTTTTT	CASMMAGELFF
NA	NA	TRBV5-6	TRBJ2-7	TGTGCCAGCAGCTCTCGGGGGGCTGGGGAGCAGTACTTC	CASSSRGAGEQYF
NA	NA	TRBV7-2	TRBJ2-2	TGTGCCAGCAGCCGGGGGGCAGCGAACACCGGGGAGCTGTTTTTT	CASSRGAANTGELFF
NA	NA	TRBV7-8	TRBJ2-6	TGTGCCAGCAGCTCAAGGGGGGCTGGGGCCAACGTCCTGACTTTC	CASSSRGAGANVLTF
many	TRBD2	TRBV3-1	TRBJ2-5	TGTGCCAGCAGCCGGCGCGACAGCGGGGGGACCCAGTACTTC	CASSRRDSGGTQYF
few	NA	TRBV12-3/TRBV12-4	TRBJ2-7	TGTGCCAGCAGTTTAATAGGGGGGGGGCGGCTGCCCTACGAGCAGTACTTC	CASSLIGGGRLPYEQYF
NA	NA	TRBV20-1	TRBJ2-1	TGCAGTGCTAGAGTCGTACAGGCCCGTACCTACAATGAGCAGTCCTTC	CSARVVQARTYNEQSF
NA	NA	TRBV5-6	TRBJ2-2	TGTGCCAGCAGCTTGAATTTCCGGGCTTCAACCGGGGAGCTGTTTTTT	CASSLNFRASTGELFF
NA	NA	TRBV20-1	TRBJ1-2	TGCAGTGCTATTTTGTCTCCAGGGCTGGCGGTCTCTGGCTACACCTTC	CSAILSPGLAVSGYTF
NA	NA	TRBV7-2	TRBJ1-5	TGTGCCAGCAGCCCACAGGGAGCAAATCAGCCCCAGCATTTT	CASSPQGANQPQHF
many	TRBD2	TRBV10-3	TRBJ2-7	TGTGCCATCAGTGATGGGGGGGTATACGAGCAGTACTTC	CAISDGGVYEQYF
few	TRBD2	TRBV11-2	TRBJ2-3	TGTGCCAGCAAGTCTGTCCGTAGCGGGGGGGGCACAGATACGCAGTATTTT	CASKSVRSGGGTDTQYF
many	NA	TRBV28	TRBJ2-7	TGTGCCAGCCGACCAGGGGGGCGCTACGAGCAGTACTTC	CASRPGGRYEQYF
NA	NA	TRBV7-9	TRBJ2-5	TGTGCCAGCAGCGTGGGCCCTTCCCTTCAGACCCAGTACTTC	CASSVGPSLQTQYF
many	NA	TRBV2	TRBJ2-2	TGTGCCAGCAGTGAATTCCAGGGATCGTTCAGGGAGCTGTTTTTT	CASSEFQGSFRELFF
many	NA	TRBV20-1	TRBJ2-3	TGCAGTGCTAGAGGGGCCGGCCTGGCAGATACGCAGTATTTT	CSARGAGLADTQYF
NA	NA	TRBV19	TRBJ2-7	TGTGCCAATAGCCCTATTTACGGGAAGGAAAACTACGAGCAGTACTTC	CANSPIYGKENYEQYF
NA	TRBD2	TRBV7-2	TRBJ2-7	TGTGCCAGCAGCTTAACTAGCGGGGTCTCCCACGAGCAGTACTTC	CASSLTSGVSHEQYF
few	NA	TRBV10-3	TRBJ1-6	TGTGCCATCAACTCTGGGGGCGCAGGGAATAATTCACCCCTCCACTTT	CAINSGGAGNNSPLHF